These 30 T cell receptor beta chains were sequenced from one sample in a study of blood T cell repertoires in COVID-19. Sequencing was performed with immunoSEQ multiplex PCR; in TCRdb, only in-frame clones are kept and a portion is missing. The table includes 59,000 or so clones, 81% detected once. Sequencing was performed on peripheral blood. Source of these receptors: a woman older than 75 with active or convalescent COVID-19.

The rearrangement uses TRBV14 and TRBJ1-4; unclear D gene. The length of the CDR3 is 12 residues. Germline V gene lookup returns CDR1 SGHDN and CDR2 FVKESK. Trimming took 2 bases from V and 7 from J, leaving 5 bases between them. CDR3 sequence: CASSQSFEKLFF. The DNA for the CDR3 is TGTGCCAGCAGCCAAAGCTTTGAAAAACTGTTTTTT. Full variable domain (remainder filled in from reference TRBV14 and TRBJ1-4): EAGVTQFPSHSVIEKGQTVTLRCDPISGHDNLYWYRRVMGKEIKFLLHFVKESKQDESGMPNNRFLAERTGGTYSTLKVQPAELEDSGVYFCASSQSFEKLFFGSGTQLSVL.

The chain uses TRBV7-2 and TRBJ1-4; D possibly corresponds to TRBD1 (5 bases). CDR1 and CDR2 (germline): SGHTA, FQGNSA. The CDR3 totals 14 residues. The V end lost 7 bases, the J end lost 6 bases, and 15 bases lay between the germline ends. CDR3 sequence reads: CASTSGGSYEKLFF. The CDR3 coding sequence is TGTGCCAGCACTTCGGGGGGATCCTATGAAAAACTGTTTTTT.

This chain connects TRBV7-5 to TRBJ1-2; TRBD1 is the table's D call, not checked against the DNA. TRBV7-5 is described as a pseudogene. The CDR3 has 15 residues. The CDR3 DNA reads as TGTGCCAGAAGCTACGACAGGCCCCTTAACTATGGCTACACCTTC. This codes for CARSYDRPLNYGYTF.

The rearrangement joins TRBV2 to TRBJ2-7; 9 nucleotides line up with TRBD1. The CDR3 is 14 residues long. Germline V lookup: CDR1 SNHLY, CDR2 FYNNEI. V gave up 7 bases and J gave up 1 base; unmatched junction bases: 5. In DNA form, the CDR3 reads TGTGCCAGCAATTCCGGGACAGGGTCCTACGAGCAGTACTTC. Translated: CASNSGTGSYEQYF.

A single count supports this clone. The chain links TRBV5-1 to TRBJ1-5; TRBD1 aligns across 8 bases. The germline V gene has CDR1 SGHRS and CDR2 YFSETQ. With 0 bases clipped from V and 7 bases from J, the junction kept 6 bases outside the gene matches. CDR3 length: 15 residues. CDR3 residues: CASSLVAGGGQPQHF. Written as DNA, the CDR3 is TGCGCCAGCAGCTTGGTGGCAGGGGGCGGCCAGCCCCAGCATTTT.

This clone has only one observation. The CDR3 loop reads CASSLRGQVLNTEAFF. The CDR3 coding sequence is TGTGCCAGCAGCTTAAGAGGACAGGTGCTGAACACTGAAGCTTTCTTT. The rearrangement uses TRBV7-3 and TRBJ1-1, with TRBD1 matching over 7 bases. CDR3 length: 16 residues. The J segment lost 0 bases and the V segment lost 1 base, leaving 5 bases of the junction unmatched. Germline CDR1 SGHTA, CDR2 FQGTGA.

The chain has TRBV7-2 and TRBJ2-3, with D maybe TRBD2 (9 bases). The CDR3 is 15 amino acids. The germline CDR1 and CDR2 sequences are SGHTA and FQGNSA. Trimming stripped 5 bases from V and 4 bases from J, with 16 bases between. The CDR3 DNA follows: TGTGCCAGCAGCGACAGGGGACTAGCTTCAGATACGCAGTATTTT. This sequence encodes CASSDRGLASDTQYF.

The gene calls are TRBV6-5 and TRBJ1-1; D is undetermined. Trimming shortened V by 11 bases and J by 2 bases, and 15 bases separated the two germline ends. This CDR3 has 13 amino acids. Germline CDR1 is MNHEY and CDR2 is SVGAGI. As DNA, the CDR3 is TGTGCCGTCTCTAGAACAAGAAACACTGAAGCTTTCTTT. This codes for CAVSRTRNTEAFF.

The V and J genes are TRBV3-1 (or the pseudogene TRBV3-2) and TRBJ2-2, with 7 bases matching TRBD2. V lost 0 bases, J lost 0 bases, and 1 base stayed unmatched. Germline CDR1 reads LGHDT; CDR2 reads YNNKEL (reference sequence). This CDR3 comprises 16 residues. Written as DNA, the CDR3 is TGTGCCAGCAGCCAAGACCGGGGGGCGAACACCGGGGAGCTGTTTTTT. Its protein is CASSQDRGANTGELFF.

V and J are TRBV5-6 and TRBJ1-6, with TRBD1 identical over 9 bases. The CDR3 contains 16 residues. V dropped 4 bases and J dropped 8; count of bases not matched to a gene: 10. The germline CDR1 and CDR2 sequences are SGHDT and YYEEEE. CDR3 in DNA: TGTGCCAGCAGCCCCGGGACAGGGCTTAATTATTCACCCCTCCACTTT. Its protein product is CASSPGTGLNYSPLHF.

The rearrangement joins TRBV2 to TRBJ1-6, with D perhaps matching TRBD1 (5 bases). V dropped 7 bases and J dropped 7 bases, with 11 bases sitting between them. Germline V gene data show CDR1 as SNHLY and CDR2 as FYNNEI. The CDR3 is 13 amino acids. CDR3 DNA sequence: TGTGCCAGCACAGGGTTAGGGAATTCACCCCTCCACTTT. It translates to CASTGLGNSPLHF.

This chain uses TRBV24-1 with TRBJ1-5; D unclear. Germline CDR1 KGHDR, CDR2 SFDVKD. The CDR3 contains 12 residues. The V and J ends lost 6 bases and 6 bases respectively, with 8 bases between them. The CDR3 DNA sequence: TGTGCCACCAGTATGAACGGTCAGCCCCAGCATTTT. It yields the protein CATSMNGQPQHF.

This clone was recorded only once. The chain recombines TRBV28 with TRBJ2-3, with TRBD2 matching over 11 bases. Germline assignment: CDR1 MDHEN and CDR2 SYDVKM. Losses at the gene ends were 2 bases for V and 3 bases for J; bases not matched to a gene: 7. This CDR3 spans 17 amino acids. The CDR3 here is CASSLGRASGGTDTQYF. The CDR3 DNA follows: TGTGCCAGCAGTTTAGGTCGGGCTAGCGGGGGGACAGATACGCAGTATTTT.

The V call is TRBV20-1, the J call TRBJ1-6; 8 nucleotides line up with TRBD1. CDR1 DFQATT and CDR2 SNEGSKA come from the germline V gene (reference sequence). V lost 3 bases to trimming and J lost 6 bases; unmatched junction nucleotides: 4. CDR3 length: 14 residues. CDR3 nucleotides: TGCAGTGCTAGTACCAGGGGGCGTAATTCACCCCTCCACTTT. Its translation: CSASTRGRNSPLHF.

This chain uses TRBV10-3 with TRBJ1-3, with 10 nucleotides matching TRBD1. CDR1 ENHRY and CDR2 SYGVKD come from the germline V gene. This CDR3 comprises 16 residues. V was pared by 10 bases and J by 4 bases, with 13 bases of the junction left unmatched. CDR3: CATIQGQGLPGNTIYF. The CDR3 DNA sequence: TGTGCCACTATCCAGGGACAGGGGTTACCCGGAAACACCATATATTTT.

The chain employs TRBV21-1 and TRBJ2-5; the D segment call TRBD1 is taken from the table without a DNA check. TRBV21-1 is marked as a pseudogene. The CDR3 is 12 amino acids. Written as DNA, the CDR3 is TGTGCCAGCCGGGACATACAAGAGACCCAGTACTTC. Protein product: CASRDIQETQYF.

This clone has more than one count but fewer than ten. The chain carries TRBV19 and TRBJ2-1; TRBD2 matches at 8 bases. Germline V gene lookup returns CDR1 LNHDA and CDR2 SQIVND (reference sequence). Losses at the gene ends were 1 base for V and 7 bases for J; bases not matched to a gene: 6. This CDR3 region has 15 residues. DNA for the CDR3: TGTGCCAGTAGTATAGTACCCGGGGGGGGGAATGAGCAGTTCTTC. Its protein product is CASSIVPGGGNEQFF.

The CDR3 region is CASSSLVRSYEQYF. The DNA for the CDR3 is TGTGCCAGCAGCAGCTTAGTGAGGTCCTACGAGCAGTACTTC. This chain uses TRBV7-8 with TRBJ2-7, with D uncertain. The CDR3 sequence is 14 residues long. V lost 5 bases to trimming and J lost 1 base, with 12 bases between them. Germline V gene sequence: CDR1 SGHVS, CDR2 FQNEAQ.

The chain employs TRBV6-5 and TRBJ2-5, with 7 bases aligning to TRBD1. Germline CDR1 and CDR2: MNHEY and SVGAGI. V lost 0 bases to trimming and J lost 4 bases; unmatched junction nucleotides: 5. The CDR3 is 15 amino acids. The CDR3 sequence: CASSYSGQVGETQYF. The CDR3, as DNA: TGTGCCAGCAGTTACTCCGGACAGGTCGGAGAGACCCAGTACTTC.

The rearrangement links TRBV4-1 to TRBJ1-1, with 9 bases that match TRBD1. The CDR3 loop spans 16 amino acids. Germline V gene lookup returns CDR1 MGHRA and CDR2 YSYEKL. Unmatched junction bases numbered 15, after V lost 5 bases and J lost 8 bases. The CDR3 region has the DNA TGCGCCAGCAGCTACGGGCCGGATGCGGGACAGGGCGAAGCTTTCTTT. Encoded protein: CASSYGPDAGQGEAFF.

The chain carries TRBV4-1 and TRBJ2-7; 12 nucleotides match TRBD2. Looked up from germline, CDR1 is MGHRA and CDR2 is YSYEKL. V lost 3 bases, J lost 3 bases, and 3 bases stayed unmatched. This CDR3 has 15 residues. This CDR3 reads CASSHTLAGGYEQYF. The CDR3 region has the DNA TGCGCCAGCAGCCACACACTAGCGGGGGGCTACGAGCAGTACTTC.

The V and J genes are TRBV12-5 and TRBJ2-5; 8 bases fit TRBD2. Germline V CDR1 and CDR2: LGHNT, FRNRAP. The CDR3 sequence is 15 residues long. V lost 4 bases and J lost 5; bases outside the gene matches: 9. DNA for the CDR3: TGTGCTAGTGGTTCGGGAGCGGGGGTGGAGGAGACCCAGTACTTC. This sequence encodes CASGSGAGVEETQYF.

V is TRBV7-9 and J is TRBJ1-6; 7 bases align to TRBD1. Germline assignment: CDR1 SEHNR and CDR2 FQNEAQ (reference sequence). Germline trimming cut 2 bases from V and 6 bases from J; bases unmatched to any gene: 1. This CDR3 spans 14 amino acids. CDR3 bases: TGTGCCAGCAGCTTAAACAGGGGTAATTCACCCCTCCACTTT. Amino acids: CASSLNRGNSPLHF.

The V gene is TRBV11-3, the J gene TRBJ1-6; D not resolved. The CDR3 runs 10 residues. Germline CDR1 reads SGHNT; CDR2 reads YENEEA. V was trimmed by 4 bases and J by 14 bases, leaving 6 bases between them. This CDR3 reads CASSSPALHF. The CDR3 nucleotides are TGTGCCAGCAGCTCCCCTGCCCTCCACTTT. The variable domain in full, completed from reference TRBV11-3 and TRBJ1-6, reads EAGVVQSPRYKIIEKKQPVAFWCNPISGHNTLYWYLQNLGQGPELLIRYENEEAVDDSQLPKDRFSAERLKGVDSTLKIQPAELGDSAVYLCASSSPALHFGNGTRLTVT.

The V and J genes are TRBV9 and TRBJ2-7; TRBD1 is a possible D gene (8 bases). This CDR3 contains 15 residues. CDR1 and CDR2 (germline): SGDLS, YYNGEE. Trimming pared 0 bases from V and 7 bases from J, leaving 17 bases between. The CDR3 loop is CASSVDPNRGGEQYF. In DNA, the CDR3 is TGTGCCAGCAGCGTAGACCCGAACAGGGGGGGTGAGCAGTACTTC.

This clone was recorded a few times. The V and J genes are TRBV28 and TRBJ1-2, with 7 bases lining up with TRBD1. Germline V gives CDR1 MDHEN, CDR2 SYDVKM. This CDR3 is 16 amino acids long. V trimming: 8 bases; J trimming: 2 bases; junction bases outside the gene matches: 14. The CDR3 reads CASQGGPNRSNYGYTF. CDR3 coding DNA: TGTGCCAGCCAGGGGGGCCCCAACCGATCAAACTATGGCTACACCTTC.

The V call is TRBV4-1, the J call TRBJ1-6, with a tentative D call TRBD1 (5 bases). V dropped 1 base and J dropped 0 bases, with 13 bases sitting between them. This CDR3 has 18 amino acids. Germline V gene sequence: CDR1 MGHRA, CDR2 YSYEKL. CDR3 sequence reads: CASSQVSSRDSYNSPLHF. In DNA, the CDR3 is TGCGCCAGCAGCCAAGTCAGTAGCAGGGACTCCTATAATTCACCCCTCCACTTT.

The genes are TRBV4-3 and TRBJ2-1, with TRBD2 matching 14 bases. The CDR3 loop spans 14 amino acids. V trimming: 9 bases; J trimming: 12 bases; junction bases outside the gene matches: 10. CDR1 is LGHNA and CDR2 is YSLEER in the germline V gene. CDR3 residues: CASAGTSGGTRQFF. The CDR3, as DNA: TGCGCCAGTGCCGGGACTAGCGGGGGCACAAGGCAGTTCTTC.

This clone showed up just once. The chain has TRBV3-1 (or the pseudogene TRBV3-2) and TRBJ2-2; 14 bases match TRBD2. The CDR3 has 18 amino acids. The V gene's germline CDR1 is LGHDT and CDR2 YNNKEL (reference sequence). The trim removed 1 base at V and 5 bases at J, leaving 6 bases unmatched. For the CDR3, the DNA is TGTGCCAGCAGCCAAGTGGCCGGACTAGCGGGGGGAACCGGGGAGCTGTTTTTT. It specifies CASSQVAGLAGGTGELFF.

The chain employs TRBV11-2 and TRBJ1-1, with D tentatively TRBD1 (6 bases). The germline V gene has CDR1 SGHAT and CDR2 FQNNGV. The CDR3 totals 14 residues. V was shortened by 3 bases and J by 0 bases, with 8 bases between the two germline ends. The CDR3 DNA follows: TGTGCCAGCAGCTTCGAGGGGGTGAACACTGAAGCTTTCTTT. It is translated as CASSFEGVNTEAFF.